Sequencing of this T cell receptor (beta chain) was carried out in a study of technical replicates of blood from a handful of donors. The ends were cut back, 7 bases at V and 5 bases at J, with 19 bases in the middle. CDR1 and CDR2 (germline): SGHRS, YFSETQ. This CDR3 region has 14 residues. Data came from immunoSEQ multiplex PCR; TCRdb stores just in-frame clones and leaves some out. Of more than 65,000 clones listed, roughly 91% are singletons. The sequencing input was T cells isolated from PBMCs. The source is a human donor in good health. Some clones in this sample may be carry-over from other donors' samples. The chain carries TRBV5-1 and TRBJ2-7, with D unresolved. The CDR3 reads CASSRRVEVDEQYF. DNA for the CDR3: TGCGCCAGCTCCCGACGAGTAGAGGTGGACGAGCAGTACTTC.